This is a list of T cell receptor beta chains from one sample in a study of shared clonotypes between healthy human individuals. Measured with immunoSEQ multiplex PCR; TCRdb has only the in-frame clones, and not every one. The repertoire consists of about 710,000 clones, with roughly 73% occurring once and the leading ten covering around 2%. The sequenced sample was memory CD4+ T cells sorted from blood. These receptors were taken from a woman aged 30 to 39 in good health. CDR3s include the opening cysteine and the closing phenylalanine or tryptophan. The order of the fields is J gene, D gene, clone size, V gene, CDR3 DNA, CDR3 protein. The D gene is left open where the match is weak. The size entry is marked missing in some rows and otherwise reads once, few, many or a size class.

>TRBJ2-3|TRBD2|many|TRBV28
TGTGCCAGCAGCCGACGAGGGACTAGCGAAATTTCGGATACGCAGTATTTT
CASSRRGTSEISDTQYF
>TRBJ2-1|TRBD1|-|TRBV14
TGTGCCAGCAGACCGGACAGGGCGAATGAGCAGTTCTTC
CASRPDRANEQFF
>TRBJ2-5|-|-|TRBV9
TGTGCCAGCAGCGTCGGGGGCAGTGGAGAGACCCAGTACTTC
CASSVGGSGETQYF
>TRBJ2-7|-|-|TRBV25-1
TGTGCCAGCAGCGAGGACAGTGGGAGCTCCTACGAGCAGTACTTC
CASSEDSGSSYEQYF
>TRBJ1-1|TRBD1|once|TRBV5-1
TGCGCCAGCAGCTTGGCCGGGACAGCTAAAACGAACACTGAAGCTTTCTTT
CASSLAGTAKTNTEAFF
>TRBJ1-2|-|-|TRBV4-2
TGTGCCAGCAGCCAAGTCATGGGTGACGGCTACACCTTC
CASSQVMGDGYTF
>TRBJ2-2|-|-|TRBV7-2
TGTGCCAGCAGCTTATTCCGCGGTAACGGGGAGCTGTTTTTT
CASSLFRGNGELFF
>TRBJ2-3|TRBD1|-|TRBV30
TGTGCCTGGAGAAGGACAGGGAGCACAGATACGCAGTATTTT
CAWRRTGSTDTQYF
>TRBJ1-4|-|-|TRBV28
TGTGCCAGCAGTTCCTCACGAGAAAAACTGTTTTTT
CASSSSREKLFF
>TRBJ1-5|-|-|TRBV2
TGTGCCAGCAGTCCCCGACCGAACAATCAGCCCCAGCATTTT
CASSPRPNNQPQHF